This TCR beta chain is from a study of blood T cell repertoires in COVID-19. Across the study: Samples taken during acute and convalescent COVID-19 were collected in the United States, Italy and Spain. PBMCs, B-cell-depleted T cells, or T cells provided the cDNA or gDNA that made up the material.

Per the germline V gene, CDR1 is MDHEN and CDR2 is SYDVKM. Unmatched junction bases numbered 7, after V lost 8 bases and J lost 9 bases. This CDR3 comprises 12 residues. The authors' processing: Nucleated cell number was recorded as an estimate derived from reference gene primer amplification. Assay: immunoSEQ multiplex PCR; the TCRdb copy retains only in-frame clones and omits some. D and trimming were read from the DNA, whereas the V and J calls and clone size are those reported in that table. The sample lists some 260,000 clones, over 80% occurring once. Material: peripheral blood. This rearrangement joins TRBV28 to TRBJ1-2; TRBD1 aligns across 9 bases. The TCR comes from a woman between 65 and 79 years old with COVID-19, enrolled during active disease. CDR3: CASLTGGTSYTF. CDR3 DNA: TGTGCCAGCCTCACAGGGGGCACTAGCTACACCTTC.